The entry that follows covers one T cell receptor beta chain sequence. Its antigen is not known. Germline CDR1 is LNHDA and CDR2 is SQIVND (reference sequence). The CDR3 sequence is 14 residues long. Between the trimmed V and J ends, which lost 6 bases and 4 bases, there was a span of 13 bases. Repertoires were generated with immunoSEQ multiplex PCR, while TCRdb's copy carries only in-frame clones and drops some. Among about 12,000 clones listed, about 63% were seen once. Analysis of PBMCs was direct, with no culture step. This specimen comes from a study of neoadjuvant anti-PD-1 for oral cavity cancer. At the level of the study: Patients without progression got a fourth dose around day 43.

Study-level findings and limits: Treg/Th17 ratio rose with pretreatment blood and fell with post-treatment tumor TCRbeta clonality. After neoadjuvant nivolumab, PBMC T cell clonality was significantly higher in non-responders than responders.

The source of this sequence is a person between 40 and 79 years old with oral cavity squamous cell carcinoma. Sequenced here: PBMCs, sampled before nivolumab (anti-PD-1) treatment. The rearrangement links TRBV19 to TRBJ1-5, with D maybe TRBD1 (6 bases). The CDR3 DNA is TGTGCCAGTAGGGATTCGGACAGTAATCAGCCCCAGCATTTT. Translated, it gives CASRDSDSNQPQHF.